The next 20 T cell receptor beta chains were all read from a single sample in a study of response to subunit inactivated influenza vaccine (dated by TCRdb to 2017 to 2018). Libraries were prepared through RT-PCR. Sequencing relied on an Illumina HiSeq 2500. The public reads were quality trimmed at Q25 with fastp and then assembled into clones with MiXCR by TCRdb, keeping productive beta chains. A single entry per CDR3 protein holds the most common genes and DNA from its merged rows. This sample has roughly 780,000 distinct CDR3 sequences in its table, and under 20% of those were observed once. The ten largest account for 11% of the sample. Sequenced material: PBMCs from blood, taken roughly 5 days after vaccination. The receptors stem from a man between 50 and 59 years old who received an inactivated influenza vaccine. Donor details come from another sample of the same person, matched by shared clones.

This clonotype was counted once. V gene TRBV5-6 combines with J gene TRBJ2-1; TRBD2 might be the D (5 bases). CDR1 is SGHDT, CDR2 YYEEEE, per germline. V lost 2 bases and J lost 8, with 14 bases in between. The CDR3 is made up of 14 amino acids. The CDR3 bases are TGTGCCAGCAGCTTCTCTTCAGCGGCTCATGAGCAGTTCTTC. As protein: CASSFSSAAHEQFF.

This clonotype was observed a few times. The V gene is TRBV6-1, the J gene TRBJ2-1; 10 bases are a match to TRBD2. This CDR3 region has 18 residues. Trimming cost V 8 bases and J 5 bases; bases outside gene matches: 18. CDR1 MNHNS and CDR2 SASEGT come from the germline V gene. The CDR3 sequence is CASGRLAGAQLRNNEQFF. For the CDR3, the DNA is TGTGCCAGCGGTAGGCTAGCGGGAGCCCAACTGAGGAACAATGAGCAGTTCTTC.

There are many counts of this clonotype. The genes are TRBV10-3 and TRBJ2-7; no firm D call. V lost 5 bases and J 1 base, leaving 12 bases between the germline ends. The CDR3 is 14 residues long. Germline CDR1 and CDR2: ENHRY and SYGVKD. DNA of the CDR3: TGTGCCATCAGTCCCGAGCGAATATCCTACGAGCAGTACTTC. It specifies CAISPERISYEQYF.

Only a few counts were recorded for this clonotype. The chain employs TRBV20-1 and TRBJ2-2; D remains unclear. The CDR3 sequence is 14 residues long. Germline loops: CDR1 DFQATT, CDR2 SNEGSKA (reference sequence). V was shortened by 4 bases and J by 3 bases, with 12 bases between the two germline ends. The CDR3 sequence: CSAISIKDTGELFF. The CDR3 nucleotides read TGCAGTGCTATTTCGATCAAGGACACCGGGGAGCTGTTTTTT.

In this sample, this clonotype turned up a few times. The CDR3 nucleotides are TGTGCCAGCAGCCCGGACCTTGCATCCTACAATGAGCAGTTCTTC. Residues: CASSPDLASYNEQFF. The chain links TRBV7-2 to TRBJ2-1; D unclear. The V and J ends lost 5 bases and 1 base respectively, with 12 bases between them. The CDR3 runs 15 residues. Germline CDR1 is SGHTA and CDR2 is FQGNSA. The full variable domain, its missing parts supplied by reference TRBV7-2 and TRBJ2-1, is GAGVSQSPSNKVTEKGKDVELRCDPISGHTALYWYRQSLGQGLEFLIYFQGNSAPDKSGLPSDRFSAERTGGSVSTLTIQRTQQEDSAVYLCASSPDLASYNEQFFGPGTRLTVL.

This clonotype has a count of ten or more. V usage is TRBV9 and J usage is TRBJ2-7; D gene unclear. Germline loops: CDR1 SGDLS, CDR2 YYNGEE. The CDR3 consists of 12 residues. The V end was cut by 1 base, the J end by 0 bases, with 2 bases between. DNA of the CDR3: TGTGCCAGCAGCGTAAACTCCTACGAGCAGTACTTC. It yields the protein CASSVNSYEQYF. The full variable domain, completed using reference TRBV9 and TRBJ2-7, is DSGVTQTPKHLITATGQRVTLRCSPRSGDLSVYWYQQSLDQGLQFLIQYYNGEERAKGNILERFSAQQFPDLHSELNLSSLELGDSALYFCASSVNSYEQYFGPGTRLTVT.

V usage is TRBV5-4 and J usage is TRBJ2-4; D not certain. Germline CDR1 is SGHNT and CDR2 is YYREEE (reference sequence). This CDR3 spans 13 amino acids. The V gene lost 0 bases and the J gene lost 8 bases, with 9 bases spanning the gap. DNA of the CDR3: TGTGCCAGCAGCTTGGCCGGCGCGGACATTCAGTACTTC. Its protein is CASSLAGADIQYF.

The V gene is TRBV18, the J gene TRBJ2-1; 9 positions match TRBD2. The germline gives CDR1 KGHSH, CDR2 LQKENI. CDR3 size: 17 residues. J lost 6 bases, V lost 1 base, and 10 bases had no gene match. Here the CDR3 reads CASSPRASGTLGNEQFF. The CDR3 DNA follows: TGTGCCAGCTCACCACGGGCTAGCGGGACCCTCGGCAATGAGCAGTTCTTC.

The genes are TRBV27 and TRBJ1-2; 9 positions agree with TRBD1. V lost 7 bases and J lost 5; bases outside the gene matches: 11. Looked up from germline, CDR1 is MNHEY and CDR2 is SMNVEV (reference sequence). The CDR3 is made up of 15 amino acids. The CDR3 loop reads CASTSPGQGLYGYTF. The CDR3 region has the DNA TGTGCCAGCACCTCCCCCGGACAGGGGCTATATGGCTACACCTTC.

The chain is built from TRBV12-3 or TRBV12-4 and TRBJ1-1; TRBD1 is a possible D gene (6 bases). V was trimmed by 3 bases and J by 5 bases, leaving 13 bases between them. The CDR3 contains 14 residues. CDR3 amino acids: CASSFGGSRTEAFF. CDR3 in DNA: TGTGCCAGCAGTTTTGGGGGCTCGAGGACTGAAGCTTTCTTT.

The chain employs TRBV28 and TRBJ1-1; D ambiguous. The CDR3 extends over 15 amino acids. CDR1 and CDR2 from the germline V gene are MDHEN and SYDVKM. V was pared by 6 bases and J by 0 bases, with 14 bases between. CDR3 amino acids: CASRVDRQVNTEAFF. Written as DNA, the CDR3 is TGTGCCAGCAGAGTCGACCGGCAGGTGAACACTGAAGCTTTCTTT.

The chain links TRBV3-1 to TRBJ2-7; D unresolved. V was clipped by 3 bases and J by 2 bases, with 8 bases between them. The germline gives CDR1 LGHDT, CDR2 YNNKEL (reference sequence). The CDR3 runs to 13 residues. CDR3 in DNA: TGTGCCAGCAGCCAGACGGTGCCCTACGAGCAGTACTTC. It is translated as CASSQTVPYEQYF.

The CDR3 DNA sequence: TGTGCCAGCAGTTTACACCAGGCACCTAACACCGGGGAGCTGTTTTTT. It yields the protein CASSLHQAPNTGELFF. This chain uses TRBV12-3 or TRBV12-4 with TRBJ2-2, with D unresolved. Deletions cut 2 bases from V and 2 bases from J, with 12 bases between. There are 16 residues in the CDR3.

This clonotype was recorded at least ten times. The CDR3, as DNA: TGTGCCACCAGAGACAGGGTCGGTTCACCCCTCCACTTT. Translating it yields CATRDRVGSPLHF. The chain uses TRBV6-6 and TRBJ1-6; 7 bases map to TRBD1. The CDR3 totals 13 residues. V gave up 10 bases and J gave up 9 bases; unmatched junction bases: 9. Germline V gene lookup returns CDR1 MNHNY and CDR2 SVGAGI (reference sequence).

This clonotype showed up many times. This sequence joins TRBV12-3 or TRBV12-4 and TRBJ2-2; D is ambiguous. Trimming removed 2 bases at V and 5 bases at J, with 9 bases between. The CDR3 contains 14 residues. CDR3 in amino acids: CASSLFSVTGELFF. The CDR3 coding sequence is TGTGCCAGCAGTTTATTCTCGGTGACCGGGGAGCTGTTTTTT.

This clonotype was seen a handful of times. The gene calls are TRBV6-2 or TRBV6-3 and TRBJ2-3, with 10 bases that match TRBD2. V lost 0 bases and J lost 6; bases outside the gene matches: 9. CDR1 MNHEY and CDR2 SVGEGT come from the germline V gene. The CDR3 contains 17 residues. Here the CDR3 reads CASSYSPSGRVRDTQYF. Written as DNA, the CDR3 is TGTGCCAGCAGTTACTCCCCGAGCGGGAGGGTGAGGGATACGCAGTATTTT.

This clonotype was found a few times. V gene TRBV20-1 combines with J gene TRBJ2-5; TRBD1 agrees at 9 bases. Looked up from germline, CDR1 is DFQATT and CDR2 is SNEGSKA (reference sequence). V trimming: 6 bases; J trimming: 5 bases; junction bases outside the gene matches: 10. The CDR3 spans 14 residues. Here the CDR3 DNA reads TGCAGTGCGGTTCCGGGACAGGGAAGGGAGACCCAGTACTTC. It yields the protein CSAVPGQGRETQYF.

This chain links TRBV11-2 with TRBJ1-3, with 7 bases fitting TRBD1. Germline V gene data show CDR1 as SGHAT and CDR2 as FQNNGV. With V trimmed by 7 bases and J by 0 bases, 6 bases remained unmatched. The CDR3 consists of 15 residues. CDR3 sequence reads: CASKTGSSSGNTIYF. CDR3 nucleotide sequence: TGTGCCAGCAAGACAGGGAGCTCCTCTGGAAACACCATATATTTT.

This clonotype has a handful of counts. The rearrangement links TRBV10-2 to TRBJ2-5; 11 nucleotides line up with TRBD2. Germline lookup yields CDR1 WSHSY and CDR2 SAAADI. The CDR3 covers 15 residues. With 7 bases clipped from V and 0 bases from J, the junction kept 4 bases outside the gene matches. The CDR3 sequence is CASMLAGGHQETQYF. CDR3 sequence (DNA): TGCGCCAGCATGCTAGCGGGGGGCCACCAAGAGACCCAGTACTTC.

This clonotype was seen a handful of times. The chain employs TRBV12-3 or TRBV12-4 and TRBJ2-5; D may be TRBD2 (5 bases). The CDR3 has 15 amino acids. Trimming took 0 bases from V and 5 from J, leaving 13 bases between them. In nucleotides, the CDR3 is TGTGCCAGCAGTTTAGCGCGGTGGACTGGGGAGACCCAGTACTTC. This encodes CASSLARWTGETQYF.